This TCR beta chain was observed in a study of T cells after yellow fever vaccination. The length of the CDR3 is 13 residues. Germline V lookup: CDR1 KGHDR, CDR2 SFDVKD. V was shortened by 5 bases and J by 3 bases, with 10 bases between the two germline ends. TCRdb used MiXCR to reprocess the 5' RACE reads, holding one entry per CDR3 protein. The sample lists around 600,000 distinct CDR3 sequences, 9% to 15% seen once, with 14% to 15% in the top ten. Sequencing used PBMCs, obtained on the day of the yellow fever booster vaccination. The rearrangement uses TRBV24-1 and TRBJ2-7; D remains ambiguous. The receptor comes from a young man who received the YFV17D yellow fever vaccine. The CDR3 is CATSGSTDYEQYF. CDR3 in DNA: TGTGCCACCAGTGGTTCGACCGACTACGAGCAGTACTTC.